A single sample gave rise to the 20 T cell receptor beta chains below, sequenced in a study of blood T cell repertoires in COVID-19. Sequencing was performed with immunoSEQ multiplex PCR; in TCRdb, only in-frame clones are kept and a portion is missing. Of about 170,000 clones listed, roughly 80% are singletons. The sequencing input was peripheral blood. Receptors originate from a man in his 70s with active or convalescent COVID-19.

V usage is TRBV6-5 and J usage is TRBJ1-4, with a possible D match to TRBD1 (5 bases). The CDR3 has 16 amino acids. V lost 0 bases to trimming and J lost 2 bases, with 10 bases between them. Germline V gene data show CDR1 as MNHEY and CDR2 as SVGAGI. The CDR3 is CASSYSTRGTNEKLFF. CDR3 bases: TGTGCCAGCAGTTACTCGACCCGGGGGACTAATGAAAAACTGTTTTTT.

The V gene is TRBV21-1, the J gene TRBJ2-2; the table's D gene call, TRBD1, was not cross checked with the DNA. TRBV21-1 is noted as a pseudogene. The CDR3 covers 19 residues. CDR3 protein: CASSPTCSRQAANTGELFF. In DNA, the CDR3 is TGTGCCAGCAGCCCTACTTGCTCCAGACAGGCCGCGAACACCGGGGAGCTGTTTTTT.

The chain combines TRBV5-4 with TRBJ1-1, with D possibly matching TRBD1 (5 bases). The germline gives CDR1 SGHNT, CDR2 YYREEE (reference sequence). The V and J ends lost 0 bases and 0 bases respectively, with 12 bases between them. This CDR3 is 16 amino acids long. This CDR3 reads CASSLAPTAMNTEAFF. DNA for the CDR3: TGTGCCAGCAGCTTGGCCCCGACAGCTATGAACACTGAAGCTTTCTTT.

The chain employs TRBV19 and TRBJ2-1; 7 nucleotides match TRBD2. The germline gives CDR1 LNHDA, CDR2 SQIVND (reference sequence). This CDR3 spans 15 amino acids. The ends lost 3 bases at V and 4 bases at J; junction bases unmatched: 6. CDR3 nucleotide sequence: TGTGCCAGTAGTATGGGTGGCGGGAGATACAATGAGCAGTTCTTC. It yields the protein CASSMGGGRYNEQFF.

The rearrangement uses TRBV7-3 and TRBJ2-1; 9 bases match TRBD2. Trimming cost V 0 bases and J 2 bases; bases outside gene matches: 17. The CDR3 runs to 21 residues. Germline CDR1 is SGHTA and CDR2 is FQGTGA. As DNA, the CDR3 is TGTGCCAGCAGCTTAACGCGAGGGAGCGGGAGGTCCACGGAGACCTACAATGAGCAGTTCTTC. Its protein product is CASSLTRGSGRSTETYNEQFF.

This clone was counted a single time. The J gene is TRBJ2-7, the V gene TRBV4-1; 8 bases are a match to TRBD1. The CDR3 has 16 residues. Trimming removed 5 bases from V and 5 bases from J; junction bases left unmatched: 14. Germline V gene sequence: CDR1 MGHRA, CDR2 YSYEKL. The CDR3 coding sequence is TGCGCCAGCAGCTCAACTTCCGGGACAGGTAGTGACGAGCAGTACTTC. It yields the protein CASSSTSGTGSDEQYF.

Regarding this clone: This sample includes further DNA sequences coding for the same CDR3. The chain is built from TRBV5-1 and TRBJ1-1, with D tentatively TRBD1 (6 bases). V gave up 1 base and J gave up 1 base, with 11 bases separating them. Germline values: CDR1 SGHRS, CDR2 YFSETQ. The length of the CDR3 is 15 residues. For the CDR3, the DNA is TGCGCCAGCAGCTTGCTTGGGGGCCGGAACACTGAAGCTTTCTTT. This translates into CASSLLGGRNTEAFF.

This chain connects TRBV19 to TRBJ1-3, with no clear D. The CDR3 sequence is 16 residues long. With 3 bases removed from V and 2 bases from J, the gap between germline ends came to 14 bases. Germline V gene lookup returns CDR1 LNHDA and CDR2 SQIVND (reference sequence). Written as DNA, the CDR3 is TGTGCCAGTAGTATTTCTGAGGGAAGGGCTGGAAACACCATATATTTT. Translated: CASSISEGRAGNTIYF.

CDR3 DNA: TGTGCCAGCAGTTTTCGAGACAGGGGGCGATACGAGCAGTACTTC. Amino acids: CASSFRDRGRYEQYF. The chain combines TRBV6-5 with TRBJ2-7; 10 bases agree with TRBD1. The germline CDR1 and CDR2 sequences are MNHEY and SVGAGI. The CDR3 has 15 amino acids. Trimming at V came to 4 bases and at J to 4 bases, leaving 7 bases not matched to a gene.

The chain has TRBV6-2 or TRBV6-3 and TRBJ2-2; 9 bases align to TRBD1. Germline V gives CDR1 MNHEY, CDR2 SVGEGT. Trimming cost V 2 bases and J 4 bases; bases outside gene matches: 8. This CDR3 is 17 amino acids long. The CDR3 protein is CASSYRAGTGSTGELFF. The CDR3 region has the DNA TGTGCCAGCAGTTACAGAGCCGGGACAGGGAGCACCGGGGAGCTGTTTTTT.

The gene calls are TRBV19 and TRBJ2-1, with D possibly TRBD1 on 5 matching bases. Trimming cost V 1 base and J 2 bases, with 6 bases left between them. CDR1 is LNHDA, CDR2 SQIVND, per germline (reference sequence). The CDR3 sequence is 14 residues long. The CDR3 coding sequence is TGTGCCAGTAGTATAGGGGGCCCCTACAATGAGCAGTTCTTC. It yields the protein CASSIGGPYNEQFF.

V gene TRBV28 combines with J gene TRBJ2-7; TRBD1 might be the D (6 bases). V was cut by 4 bases and J by 3 bases, with 16 bases left in between. Germline V gene lookup returns CDR1 MDHEN and CDR2 SYDVKM. The CDR3 length is 15 residues. The CDR3 is CASSSHEGGGYEQYF. The CDR3 DNA reads TGTGCCAGCAGTTCACACGAAGGGGGTGGCTACGAGCAGTACTTC.

In its sample, this clone was seen a few times. CDR3 DNA: TGTGCCAGCAGCCAAAGTCGGCAGCCCCAGCATTTT. It translates to CASSQSRQPQHF. This chain joins TRBV3-1 (or the pseudogene TRBV3-2) and TRBJ1-5; D gene ambiguous. Trimming shortened V by 2 bases and J by 7 bases, and 6 bases separated the two germline ends. The CDR3 runs to 12 residues. CDR1 is LGHDT and CDR2 is YNNKEL in the germline V gene (reference sequence).

The chain combines TRBV30 with TRBJ2-7; D call uncertain. The CDR3 is 13 amino acids. Per germline, CDR1 GTSNPN and CDR2 SVGIG (reference sequence). V shed 3 bases and J shed 3 bases, with 12 bases lying between them. In DNA form, the CDR3 reads TGTGCCTGGAGAAAGAGGAACGGCTACGAGCAGTACTTC. This gives the protein CAWRKRNGYEQYF.

This sequence joins TRBV7-2 and TRBJ2-7, with D tentatively TRBD2 (5 bases). The CDR3 runs to 14 residues. V shed 3 bases and J shed 2 bases, with 11 bases lying between them. In germline, CDR1 is SGHTA, CDR2 FQGNSA. The CDR3 DNA sequence: TGTGCCAGCAGCTTCATAGCGACCACCTACGAGCAGTACTTC. This gives the protein CASSFIATTYEQYF.

The rearrangement joins TRBV5-1 to TRBJ1-4; D gene ambiguous. V lost 4 bases and J 0 bases, leaving 13 bases between the germline ends. There are 16 residues in the CDR3. Germline CDR1 SGHRS, CDR2 YFSETQ. Written as DNA, the CDR3 is TGCGCCAGCAGCCCGGCTGTCGGGGCAACTAATGAAAAACTGTTTTTT. Its translation is CASSPAVGATNEKLFF.

The chain uses TRBV10-2 and TRBJ1-5; TRBD1 is a possible D gene (6 bases). This CDR3 is built from 17 residues. V lost 2 bases to trimming and J lost 5 bases, with 19 bases between them. Germline CDR1 reads WSHSY; CDR2 reads SAAADI. This chain's CDR3 is CASSETGTFEPDQPQHF. The CDR3 nucleotides read TGCGCCAGCAGTGAGACAGGGACATTTGAACCCGATCAGCCCCAGCATTTT.

The V and J genes are TRBV6-5 and TRBJ1-1, with D unresolved. Trimming cost V 6 bases and J 1 base, with 9 bases left between them. The V gene's germline CDR1 is MNHEY and CDR2 SVGAGI. The length of the CDR3 is 13 residues. The CDR3 sequence is CASRLQRNTEAFF. CDR3 in DNA: TGTGCCAGCAGACTGCAGCGGAACACTGAAGCTTTCTTT.

J is TRBJ1-6 and V is TRBV6-5; D not resolved. Germline V CDR1 and CDR2: MNHEY, SVGAGI. V gave up 6 bases and J gave up 6 bases, with 12 bases separating them. The CDR3 spans 14 residues. The CDR3 here is CASRPGNPNSPLHF. CDR3 sequence (DNA): TGTGCCAGCAGACCCGGGAACCCTAATTCACCCCTCCACTTT.

The V gene is TRBV2, the J gene TRBJ2-3, with TRBD2 matching 11 bases. V lost 7 bases to trimming and J lost 2 bases; unmatched junction nucleotides: 8. In germline, CDR1 is SNHLY, CDR2 FYNNEI. The CDR3 covers 16 residues. Here the CDR3 reads CASTAGLADSTDTQYF. DNA of the CDR3: TGTGCCAGCACCGCGGGACTAGCGGATTCCACAGATACGCAGTATTTT.